This T cell receptor (beta chain) was profiled in a study of blood T cell repertoires in COVID-19. Turning to the study itself: T cells, B-cell-depleted T cells, or PBMCs supplied cDNA or gDNA.

The authors' processing: Amplified reference gene primers provided the basis for estimating nucleated cell counts. Repertoires were generated with immunoSEQ multiplex PCR, while TCRdb's copy carries only in-frame clones and drops some. That table is the source of V, J and clone size, and D and trimming were worked out from the DNA. The sample contains approximately 200,000 clones, approximately 80% of which appear only once. All enrollees were about 18 to 95 years old and from 24 US areas. Categorization into cohorts depended on clinical history that participants reported. The CDR3 runs to 13 residues. Trimming took off 3 bases at V and 5 bases at J, with 13 bases between the two ends. Germline lookup yields CDR1 GTSNPN and CDR2 SVGIG (reference sequence).

The source of this sequence is a woman in her forties with acute COVID-19. V is TRBV30 and J is TRBJ2-5; the D gene is possibly TRBD2 (5 bases). Sequenced material: PBMCs or T cells enriched from blood (not recorded which). The CDR3, as DNA: TGTGCCTGGAGCGCGGGTAGCAGGGAGACCCAGTACTTC. Protein product: CAWSAGSRETQYF.